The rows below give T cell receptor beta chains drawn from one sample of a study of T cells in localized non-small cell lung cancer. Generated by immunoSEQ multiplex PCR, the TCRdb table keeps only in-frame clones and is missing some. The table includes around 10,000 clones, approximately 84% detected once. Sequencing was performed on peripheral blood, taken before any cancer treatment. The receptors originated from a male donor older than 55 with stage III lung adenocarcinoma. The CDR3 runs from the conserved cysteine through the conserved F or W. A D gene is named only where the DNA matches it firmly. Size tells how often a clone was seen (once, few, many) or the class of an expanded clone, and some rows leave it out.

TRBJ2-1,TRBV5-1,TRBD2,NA,TGCGCCAGCAGCTTGACAACTAGCGGGGGACAGGGTGAGCAGTTCTTC,CASSLTTSGGQGEQFF
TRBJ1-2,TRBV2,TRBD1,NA,TGTGCCAGCAGCCTTAGGGGGCGGCGGGGCTACACCTTC,CASSLRGRRGYTF
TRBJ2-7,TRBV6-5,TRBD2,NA,TGTGCCAGCAGTTTCCTCTGGACTAGCGGGTTTTACGAGCAGTACTTC,CASSFLWTSGFYEQYF
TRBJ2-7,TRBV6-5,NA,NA,TGTGCCACCCAGACAGGTAGCCAATACGAGCAGTACTTC,CATQTGSQYEQYF
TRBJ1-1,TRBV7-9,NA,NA,TGTGCCAGCAGCTTAAAATTGGGGACTGAAGCTTTCTTT,CASSLKLGTEAFF
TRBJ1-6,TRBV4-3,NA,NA,TGCGCCAGCAGCCAGGCTCCTGGTAATTCACCCCTCCACTTT,CASSQAPGNSPLHF
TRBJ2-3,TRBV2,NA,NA,TGTGCCAGCAGTGGATCATTCACCGATACGCAGTATTTT,CASSGSFTDTQYF
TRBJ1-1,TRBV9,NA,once,TGTGCCAGCAGCGTAGGACTCGGACCGACCACTGAAGCTTTCTTT,CASSVGLGPTTEAFF
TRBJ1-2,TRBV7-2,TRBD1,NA,TGTGCCAGCAGCTCCCATCCCGGGGGACAGGGGAACTATGGCTACACCTTC,CASSSHPGGQGNYGYTF
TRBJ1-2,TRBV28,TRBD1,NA,TGTGCCAGCAGTGCTACGGGACAGGGTCGTGGCTACACCTTC,CASSATGQGRGYTF
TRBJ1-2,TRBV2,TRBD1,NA,TGTGCCAGCAGTGAATTGGACAGGCCCACTAACTATGGCTACACCTTC,CASSELDRPTNYGYTF
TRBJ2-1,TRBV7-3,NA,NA,TGTGCCAGCAGCCCCGGACTCCACCGGGAGCAGTTCTTC,CASSPGLHREQFF
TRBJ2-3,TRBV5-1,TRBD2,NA,TGCGCCAGCAGCTTGGCGTCTAGCGGCCCAGATACGCAGTATTTT,CASSLASSGPDTQYF
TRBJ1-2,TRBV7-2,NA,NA,TGTGCCAGCAGCTTAGACGGGGGCGGTAGCGGCTACACCTTC,CASSLDGGGSGYTF
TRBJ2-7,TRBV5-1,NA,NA,TGCGCCAGCAGCTCTTTAAGCGGGTTCAGCTCCTACGAGCAGTACTTC,CASSSLSGFSSYEQYF
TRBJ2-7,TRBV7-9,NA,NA,TGTGCCAGCAGCTTATCTGATCCCTACGAGCAGTACTTC,CASSLSDPYEQYF
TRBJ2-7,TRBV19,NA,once,TGTGCCAGTAGTATAGTTGGGGACCCGTCTTTTTGGTACGAGCAGTACTTC,CASSIVGDPSFWYEQYF
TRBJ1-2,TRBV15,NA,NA,TGTGCCACCAGCAGGGAACAGGGTTATGGCTACACCTTC,CATSREQGYGYTF
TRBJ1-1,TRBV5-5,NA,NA,TGTGCCAGCAGCTTCTCGGGGAGAGCGCTGAACATGAACACTGAAGCTTTCTTT,CASSFSGRALNMNTEAFF
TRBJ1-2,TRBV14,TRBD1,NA,TGTGCCAGCAGCTATACCGATACAGGGGGCAGGAGCTTC,CASSYTDTGGRSF
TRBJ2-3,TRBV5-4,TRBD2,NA,TGTGCCAGCAGCTCCGGGACTAGCGGGAGAAGCACAGATACGCAGTATTTT,CASSSGTSGRSTDTQYF
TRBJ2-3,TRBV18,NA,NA,TGTGCCAGCTCACCAGGGACAGATACGCAGTATTTT,CASSPGTDTQYF
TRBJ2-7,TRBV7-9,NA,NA,TGTGCCAGCAGTCCCCGGATAGCCCCCTACGAGCAGTACTTC,CASSPRIAPYEQYF
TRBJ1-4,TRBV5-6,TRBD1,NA,TGTGCCAGCAGCTTCGGGACAGGGGGGACTAATGAAAAACTGTTTTTT,CASSFGTGGTNEKLFF
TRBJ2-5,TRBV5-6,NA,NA,TGTGCCAGCGGCGACGGGTGGGGGGAGACCCAGTACTTC,CASGDGWGETQYF
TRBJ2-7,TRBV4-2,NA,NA,TGTGCCAGCAGCCAAGAAACTGAATGGTTTTCCGCGGGAATCTCCTACGAGCAGTACTTC,CASSQETEWFSAGISYEQYF
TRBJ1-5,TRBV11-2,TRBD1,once,TGTGCCAGCAGCTTAACAGGGGGCCATCAGCCCCAGCATTTT,CASSLTGGHQPQHF
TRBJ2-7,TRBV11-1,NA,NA,TGTGCCAGCAGCCCGTACGGGAGCGAGCAGTACTTC,CASSPYGSEQYF
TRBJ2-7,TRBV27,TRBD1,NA,TGTGCCAGCAGTTCCGGGACAGGGGGCTACGAGCAGTACTTC,CASSSGTGGYEQYF
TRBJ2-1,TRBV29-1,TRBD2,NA,TGCAGCGTTGATGGGACTAGCGGGGGGGCGGATTACAATGAGCAGTTCTTC,CSVDGTSGGADYNEQFF
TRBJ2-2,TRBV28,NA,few,TGTGCCAGCAGTTTCGTGGGAAGCTCCGGGGAGCTGTTTTTT,CASSFVGSSGELFF
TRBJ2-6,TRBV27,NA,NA,TGTGCCAGCAGTTTATCTGGGGCCAACGTCCTGACTTTC,CASSLSGANVLTF
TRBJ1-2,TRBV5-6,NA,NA,TGTGCCAGCAGCTTGGCCGGGACGTACTATGGCTACACCTTC,CASSLAGTYYGYTF
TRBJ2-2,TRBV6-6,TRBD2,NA,TGTGCCAGCAGTTACCCGGCGTGGGGGGGCACCGGGGAGCTGTTTTTT,CASSYPAWGGTGELFF
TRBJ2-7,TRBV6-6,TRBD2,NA,TGTGCCAGCAGTCGCCTGGCGAGCGGGAGTCTTCACGAGCAGTACTTC,CASSRLASGSLHEQYF
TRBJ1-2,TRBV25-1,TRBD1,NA,TGTGCCAGCACCCCGGGGACAGCCTATGGCTACACCTTC,CASTPGTAYGYTF
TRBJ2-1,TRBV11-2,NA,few,TGTGCCAGCAGCTCCTATACTAGCCCCCCCGACAATGAGCAGTTCTTC,CASSSYTSPPDNEQFF
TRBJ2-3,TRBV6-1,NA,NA,TGTGCCAGCAGTGACAAGGGTATCGGGTCGCAGTATTTT,CASSDKGIGSQYF
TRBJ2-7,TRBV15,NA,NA,TGTGCCACCAGCACTCACACCGGGACACTCACCTACGAGCAGTACTTC,CATSTHTGTLTYEQYF
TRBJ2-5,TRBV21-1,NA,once,TGTGCCACCGAGGGGGTGGAGACCCAGTACTTC,CATEGVETQYF
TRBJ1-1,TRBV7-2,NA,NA,TGTGCCAGCAGCTTACAGGGATACACTGAAGCTTTCTTT,CASSLQGYTEAFF
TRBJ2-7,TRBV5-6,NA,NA,TGTGCCAGCAGCTTGTTTGGGCAGGGGTTATCCTACGAGCAGTACTTC,CASSLFGQGLSYEQYF
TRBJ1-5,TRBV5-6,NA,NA,TGTGCCAGCAGCTTGTGGCAGGACAATCAGCCCCAGCATTTT,CASSLWQDNQPQHF
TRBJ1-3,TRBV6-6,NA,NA,TGTGCCAGCAACAAAGAAAACACCATATATTTT,CASNKENTIYF
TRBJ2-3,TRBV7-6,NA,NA,TGTGCCAGCAGCCCCGGAACAGATACGCAGTATTTT,CASSPGTDTQYF
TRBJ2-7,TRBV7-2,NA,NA,TGTGCCAGCAGCTTAGGTCCGTCCGGCTACGAGCAGTACTTC,CASSLGPSGYEQYF
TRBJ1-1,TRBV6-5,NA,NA,TGTGCCAGCAGTTATGGGTTTGGGGGGGCAAATGAAGCTTTCTTT,CASSYGFGGANEAFF
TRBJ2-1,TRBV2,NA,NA,TGTGCCAGCAAAAGGGACGGGGCATACAATGAGCAGTTCTTC,CASKRDGAYNEQFF
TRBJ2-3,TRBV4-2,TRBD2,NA,TGTGCCAGCAGCCAAGGGGCGGGAGACAGAGATACGCAGTATTTT,CASSQGAGDRDTQYF
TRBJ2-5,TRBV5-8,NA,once,TGTGCCAGCAGCTCTGAGGGACCCCAGTACTTC,CASSSEGPQYF
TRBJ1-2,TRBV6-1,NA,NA,TGTGCCAGCAGTGACGGGGGAGTCTATGGCTACACCTTC,CASSDGGVYGYTF
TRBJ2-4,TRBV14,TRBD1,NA,TGTGCCAGCAGCGGGACAGGGAACATTCAGTACTTC,CASSGTGNIQYF
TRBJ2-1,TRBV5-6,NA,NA,TGTGCCAGCAGCTCCCGGGCCCCCGATAGGCAGTTCTTC,CASSSRAPDRQFF
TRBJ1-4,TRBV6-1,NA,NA,TGTGCCAGCAGTGTAGGGAACAGTAATGAAAAACTGTTTTTT,CASSVGNSNEKLFF
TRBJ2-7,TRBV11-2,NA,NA,TGTGCCAGCAGCTTAAGTGCAGGGTCTTACGAGCAGTACTTC,CASSLSAGSYEQYF
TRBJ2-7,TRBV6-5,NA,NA,TGTGCCAGCAGTCCTGGGAGAGAGCAGTACTTC,CASSPGREQYF
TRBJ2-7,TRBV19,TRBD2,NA,TGTGCCAGTACCGCGACTAGCGGCTCCTACGAGCAGTACTTC,CASTATSGSYEQYF